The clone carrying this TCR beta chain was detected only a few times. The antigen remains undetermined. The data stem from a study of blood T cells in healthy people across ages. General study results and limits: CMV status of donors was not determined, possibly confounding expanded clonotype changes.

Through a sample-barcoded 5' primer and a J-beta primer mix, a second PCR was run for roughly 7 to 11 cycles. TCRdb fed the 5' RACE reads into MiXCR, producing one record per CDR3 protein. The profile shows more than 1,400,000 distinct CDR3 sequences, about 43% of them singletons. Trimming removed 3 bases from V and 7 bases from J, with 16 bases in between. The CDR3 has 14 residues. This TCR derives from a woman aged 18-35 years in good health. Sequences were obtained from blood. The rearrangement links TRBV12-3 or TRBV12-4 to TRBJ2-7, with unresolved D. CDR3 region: CASSLLLLLNEQYF. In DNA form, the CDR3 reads TGTGCCAGCAGTTTGCTCCTACTCCTCAATGAGCAGTACTTC.